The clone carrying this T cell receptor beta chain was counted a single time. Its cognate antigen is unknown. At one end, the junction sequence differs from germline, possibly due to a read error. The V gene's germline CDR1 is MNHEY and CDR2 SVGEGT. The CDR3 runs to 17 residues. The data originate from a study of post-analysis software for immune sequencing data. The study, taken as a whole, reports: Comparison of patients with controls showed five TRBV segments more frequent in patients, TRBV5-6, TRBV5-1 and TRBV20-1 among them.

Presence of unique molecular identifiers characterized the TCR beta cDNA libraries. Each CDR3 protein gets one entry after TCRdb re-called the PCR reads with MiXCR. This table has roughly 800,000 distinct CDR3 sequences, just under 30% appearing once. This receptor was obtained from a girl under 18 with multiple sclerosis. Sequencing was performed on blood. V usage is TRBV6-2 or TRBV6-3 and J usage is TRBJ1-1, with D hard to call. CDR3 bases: TGTGCCGGCAGTTACGGGTCAGGATTGATCTATAACGCTGAAGCTTTCTTT. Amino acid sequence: CAGSYGSGLIYNAEAFF.